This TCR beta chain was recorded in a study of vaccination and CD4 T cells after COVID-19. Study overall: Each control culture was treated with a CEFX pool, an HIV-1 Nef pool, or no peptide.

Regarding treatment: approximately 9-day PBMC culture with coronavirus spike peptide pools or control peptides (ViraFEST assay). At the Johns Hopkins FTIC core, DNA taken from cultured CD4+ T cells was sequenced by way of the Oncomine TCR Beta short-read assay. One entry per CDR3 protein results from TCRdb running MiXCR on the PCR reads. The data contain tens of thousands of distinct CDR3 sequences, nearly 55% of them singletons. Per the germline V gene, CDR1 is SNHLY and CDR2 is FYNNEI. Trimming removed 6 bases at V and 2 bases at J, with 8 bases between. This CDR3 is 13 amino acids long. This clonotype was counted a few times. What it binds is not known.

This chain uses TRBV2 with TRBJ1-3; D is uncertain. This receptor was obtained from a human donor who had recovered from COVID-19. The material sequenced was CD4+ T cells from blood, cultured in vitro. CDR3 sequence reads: CASSALPGNTIYF. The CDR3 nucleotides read TGTGCCAGCAGCGCCCTCCCTGGAAACACCATATATTTT. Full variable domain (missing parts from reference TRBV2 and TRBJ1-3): EPEVTQTPSHQVTQMGQEVILRCVPISNHLYFYWYRQILGQKVEFLVSFYNNEISEKSEIFDDQFSVERPDGSNFTLKIRSTKLEDSAMYFCASSALPGNTIYFGEGSWLTVV.